The T cell receptor beta chain under discussion was sequenced for a study of T cells in Graves' hyperthyroidism and ophthalmopathy. Study-level results: Ophthalmopathy got predicted by the model a median about six months before its onset. Most thyroid clonotypes with frequency above 0.001 were detected in blood.

It was RNA transcripts that yielded the amplified TCR beta CDR3 regions. When the TCR CDR3 underwent first-round RT-PCR, the HTBI primer set was used. MiXCR, applied by TCRdb to the multiplex PCR reads, yields one record per CDR3 protein. The table records 540,000 or so distinct CDR3 sequences, about a sixth of them present only once. The germline V gene encodes CDR1 DFQATT and CDR2 SNEGSKA (reference sequence). The V end lost 2 bases, the J end lost 3 bases, and 14 bases lay between the germline ends. This CDR3 spans 14 amino acids. This clonotype has a handful of counts. No antigen is known for it. Pregnant or lactating patients were excluded, as were those with uncontrolled infection or other autoimmune disease. Diagnosis rested on symptoms, serum thyroxine and TRAb, thyroid ultrasound, and orbital computed tomography.

This sequence joins TRBV20-1 and TRBJ2-7; the D is unclear. This TCR was recovered from a woman aged 25 to 39 with Graves' hyperthyroidism. Material for sequencing was blood. DNA for the CDR3: TGCAGTGCTAGACCGTGGGCAGGATTCTACGAGCAGTACTTC. It translates to CSARPWAGFYEQYF.